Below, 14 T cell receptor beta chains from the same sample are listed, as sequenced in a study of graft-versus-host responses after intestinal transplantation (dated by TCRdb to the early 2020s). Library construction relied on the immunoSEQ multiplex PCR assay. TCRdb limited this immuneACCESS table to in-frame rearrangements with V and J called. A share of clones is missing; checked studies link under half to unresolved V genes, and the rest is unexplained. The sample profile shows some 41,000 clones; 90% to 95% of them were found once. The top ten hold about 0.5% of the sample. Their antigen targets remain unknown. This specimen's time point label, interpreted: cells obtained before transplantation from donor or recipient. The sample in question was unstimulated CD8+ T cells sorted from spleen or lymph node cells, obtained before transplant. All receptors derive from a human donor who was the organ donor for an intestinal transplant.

CDR3 nucleotide sequence: TGCAGCGTTGAGGGGGACTACTATGGCTACACCTTC. It codes for CSVEGDYYGYTF. This rearrangement joins TRBV29-1 to TRBJ1-2; a possible D gene is TRBD1 (5 bases). The V gene lost 3 bases and the J gene lost 3 bases, with 8 bases spanning the gap. The germline V gene has CDR1 SQVTM and CDR2 ANQGSEA. CDR3 size: 12 residues.

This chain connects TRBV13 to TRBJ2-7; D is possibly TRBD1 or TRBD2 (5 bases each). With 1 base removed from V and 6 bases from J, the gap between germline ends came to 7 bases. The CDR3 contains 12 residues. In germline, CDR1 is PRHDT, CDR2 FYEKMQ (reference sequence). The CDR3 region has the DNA TGTGCCAGCAGCTTAGCAGGGAGCGAGCAGTACTTC. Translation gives CASSLAGSEQYF. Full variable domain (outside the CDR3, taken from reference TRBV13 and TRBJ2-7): AAGVIQSPRHLIKEKRETATLKCYPIPRHDTVYWYQQGPGQDPQFLISFYEKMQSDKGSIPDRFSAQQFSDYHSELNMSSLELGDSALYFCASSLAGSEQYFGPGTRLTVT.

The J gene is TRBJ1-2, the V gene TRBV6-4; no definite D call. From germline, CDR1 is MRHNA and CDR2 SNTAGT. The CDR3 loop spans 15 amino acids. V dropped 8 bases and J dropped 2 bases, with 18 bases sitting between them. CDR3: CASAPDPLPNYGYTF. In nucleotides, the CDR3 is TGTGCCAGCGCCCCTGATCCACTTCCCAACTATGGCTACACCTTC.

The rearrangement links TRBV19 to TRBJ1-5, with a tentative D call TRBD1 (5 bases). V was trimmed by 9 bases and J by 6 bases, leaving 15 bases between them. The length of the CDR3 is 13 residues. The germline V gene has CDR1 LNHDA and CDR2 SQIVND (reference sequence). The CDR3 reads CASRGALSQPQHF. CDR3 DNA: TGTGCCAGCCGCGGGGCCTTGAGTCAGCCCCAGCATTTT.

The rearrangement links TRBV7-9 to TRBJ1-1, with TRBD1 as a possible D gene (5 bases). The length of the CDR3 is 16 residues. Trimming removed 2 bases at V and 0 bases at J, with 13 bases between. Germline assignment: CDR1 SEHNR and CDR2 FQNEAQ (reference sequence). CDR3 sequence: CASSLPLGPLNTEAFF. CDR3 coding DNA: TGTGCCAGCAGCTTACCCCTGGGACCGTTGAACACTGAAGCTTTCTTT.

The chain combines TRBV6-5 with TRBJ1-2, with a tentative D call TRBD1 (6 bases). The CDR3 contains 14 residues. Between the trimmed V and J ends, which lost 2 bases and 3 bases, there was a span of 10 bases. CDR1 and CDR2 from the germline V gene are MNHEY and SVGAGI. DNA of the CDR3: TGTGCCAGCAGTTACGGGGGCAGCTACTATGGCTACACCTTC. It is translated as CASSYGGSYYGYTF.

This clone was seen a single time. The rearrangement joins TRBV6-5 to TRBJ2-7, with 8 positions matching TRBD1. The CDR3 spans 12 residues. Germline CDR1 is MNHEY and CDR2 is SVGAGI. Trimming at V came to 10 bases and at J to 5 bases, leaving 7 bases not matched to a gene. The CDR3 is CATTDRANEQYF. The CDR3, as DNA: TGTGCCACCACGGACAGGGCCAACGAGCAGTACTTC.

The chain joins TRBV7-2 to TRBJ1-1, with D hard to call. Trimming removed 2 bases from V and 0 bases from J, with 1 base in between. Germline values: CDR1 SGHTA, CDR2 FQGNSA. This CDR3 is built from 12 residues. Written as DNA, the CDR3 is TGTGCCAGCAGCTTAATGAACACTGAAGCTTTCTTT. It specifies CASSLMNTEAFF.

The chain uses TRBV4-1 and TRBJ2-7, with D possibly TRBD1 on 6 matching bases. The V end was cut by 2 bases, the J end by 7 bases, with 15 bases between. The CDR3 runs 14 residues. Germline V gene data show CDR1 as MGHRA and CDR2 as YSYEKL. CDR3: CASSQNRDVREQYF. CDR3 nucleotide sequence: TGCGCCAGCAGCCAAAACAGGGATGTACGGGAGCAGTACTTC.

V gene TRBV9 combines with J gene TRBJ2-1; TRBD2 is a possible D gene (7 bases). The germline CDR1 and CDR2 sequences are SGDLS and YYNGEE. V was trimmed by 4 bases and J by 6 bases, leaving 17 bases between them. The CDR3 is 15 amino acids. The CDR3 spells CASSIDAGAANEQFF. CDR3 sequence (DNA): TGTGCCAGCAGCATTGACGCGGGGGCCGCCAATGAGCAGTTCTTC. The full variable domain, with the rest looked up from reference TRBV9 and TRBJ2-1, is DSGVTQTPKHLITATGQRVTLRCSPRSGDLSVYWYQQSLDQGLQFLIQYYNGEERAKGNILERFSAQQFPDLHSELNLSSLELGDSALYFCASSIDAGAANEQFFGPGTRLTVL.

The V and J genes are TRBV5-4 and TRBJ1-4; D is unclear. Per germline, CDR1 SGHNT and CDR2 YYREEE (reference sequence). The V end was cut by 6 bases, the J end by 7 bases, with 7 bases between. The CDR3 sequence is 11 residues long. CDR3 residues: CASKRAEKLFF. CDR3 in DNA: TGTGCCAGCAAAAGGGCTGAAAAACTGTTTTTT.

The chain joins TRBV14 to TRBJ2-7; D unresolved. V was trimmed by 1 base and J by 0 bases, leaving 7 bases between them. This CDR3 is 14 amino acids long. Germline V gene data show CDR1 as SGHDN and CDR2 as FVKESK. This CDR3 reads CASSQGLDSYEQYF. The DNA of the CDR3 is TGTGCCAGCAGCCAAGGTCTGGACTCCTACGAGCAGTACTTC.

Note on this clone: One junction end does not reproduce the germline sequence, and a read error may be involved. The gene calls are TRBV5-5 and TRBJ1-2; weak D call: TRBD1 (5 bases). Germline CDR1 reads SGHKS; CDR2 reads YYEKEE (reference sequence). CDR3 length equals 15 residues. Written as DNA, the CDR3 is TGTGCCGGCAGCTTGGATTTGGGACCTAACTATGGCTACACCTTC. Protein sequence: CAGSLDLGPNYGYTF.

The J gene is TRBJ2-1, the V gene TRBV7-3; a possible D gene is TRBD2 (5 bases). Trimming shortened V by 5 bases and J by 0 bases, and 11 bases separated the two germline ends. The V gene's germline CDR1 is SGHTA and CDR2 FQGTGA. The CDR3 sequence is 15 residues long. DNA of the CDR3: TGTGCCAGCAGCGGAGCGGAGAGCTCCTACAATGAGCAGTTCTTC. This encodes CASSGAESSYNEQFF.